The rows below give T cell receptor beta chains drawn from one sample of a study of cytomegalovirus exposure and HLA in healthy donors. Measured with immunoSEQ multiplex PCR; TCRdb has only the in-frame clones, and not every one. The sample shows about 130,000 clones, roughly 80% of them seen only once. Material for sequencing was PBMCs. These receptors were collected from a middle-aged woman in good health and CMV-seronegative. Each CDR3 is given with its conserved first and last residue. D genes are given only for firm matches. Expanded clones are given a class, and other clones once, few, many or no size at all.

j_call	d_call	v_call	clone_size	cdr3_aa	cdr3_nt
TRBJ1-3	.	TRBV28	.	CASTREGTIYF	TGTGCCAGCACCCGGGAGGGCACCATATATTTT
TRBJ2-2	.	TRBV29-1	.	CVGGSAGTGELFF	TGCGTCGGGGGATCCGCGGGGACCGGGGAGCTGTTTTTT
TRBJ1-5	.	TRBV19	once	CASSRIQRQDNQPQHF	TGTGCCAGTAGTAGGATCCAGAGACAGGACAATCAGCCCCAGCATTTT
TRBJ2-3	TRBD1	TRBV27	.	CASSTGTGETDTQYF	TGTGCCAGCAGTACCGGGACAGGGGAGACAGATACGCAGTATTTT
TRBJ1-5	.	TRBV6-6	.	CASRQGTSNQPQHF	TGTGCCAGCAGGCAGGGCACGAGCAATCAGCCCCAGCATTTT
TRBJ1-1	.	TRBV4-1	.	CASSLQKGDTEAFF	TGCGCCAGCAGCTTACAGAAGGGGGACACTGAAGCTTTCTTT
TRBJ2-7	TRBD1	TRBV7-6	.	CASSSTGGGSGEQYF	TGTGCCAGCAGCTCGACAGGGGGCGGAAGCGGCGAGCAGTACTTC
TRBJ1-6	TRBD1	TRBV7-2	.	CASSLGGTGRGYNSPLHF	TGTGCCAGCAGCTTAGGAGGGACAGGGAGGGGTTATAATTCACCCCTCCACTTT
TRBJ2-7	.	TRBV11-2	.	CASRQGGGGSYEQYF	TGTGCCAGCAGGCAGGGAGGAGGAGGGTCCTACGAGCAGTACTTC
TRBJ1-1	.	TRBV4-3	few	CASSQGGWGVAFF	TGCGCCAGCAGCCAAGGAGGATGGGGAGTAGCTTTCTTT
TRBJ2-1	TRBD2	TRBV9	.	CASTMGNSEGTSGRTPFYNEQFF	TGTGCCAGCACCATGGGAAACAGCGAAGGGACTAGCGGGAGAACCCCCTTCTACAATGAGCAGTTCTTC
TRBJ1-4	.	TRBV4-1	few	CASSSINDEKLFF	TGCGCCAGCAGCTCTATCAATGATGAAAAACTGTTTTTT
TRBJ2-7	TRBD1	TRBV7-8	.	CASSFDRGNYEQYF	TGTGCCAGCAGCTTCGACAGGGGAAACTACGAGCAGTACTTC
TRBJ2-3	.	TRBV7-9	.	CASSPVTRTDTQYF	TGTGCCAGCAGCCCTGTTACGCGAACAGATACGCAGTATTTT
TRBJ2-3	TRBD1	TRBV28	.	CASSPSRGRADTQYF	TGTGCCAGCAGCCCCAGCAGGGGGCGTGCAGATACGCAGTATTTT
TRBJ2-3	TRBD2	TRBV9	.	CASSIAGVSTDTQYF	TGTGCCAGCAGTATAGCGGGGGTAAGCACAGATACGCAGTATTTT
TRBJ2-7	TRBD2	TRBV14	few	CASSQGVLAGGEYEQYF	TGTGCCAGCAGCCAAGGAGTACTAGCGGGAGGGGAATACGAGCAGTACTTC
TRBJ1-4	.	TRBV5-1	.	CASSLVSGPGGSNEKLFF	.
TRBJ2-1	TRBD2	TRBV5-1	once	CASSSSGSSYNEQFF	TGCGCCAGCAGTAGCAGCGGGAGCTCCTACAATGAGCAGTTCTTC
TRBJ2-2	.	TRBV5-1	.	CASSLAGRTGELFF	TGCGCCAGCAGCTTGGCAGGAAGGACCGGGGAGCTGTTTTTT
TRBJ1-1	.	TRBV2	once	CASRMGVLNTEAFF	TGTGCCAGTAGAATGGGCGTTTTGAACACTGAAGCTTTCTTT
TRBJ1-5	.	TRBV15	.	CATSLGSVNQPQHF	TGTGCCACCAGCCTGGGCTCCGTCAATCAGCCCCAGCATTTT
TRBJ2-6	TRBD2	TRBV6-1	.	CASRGEGSGANVLTF	TGTGCCAGCAGGGGGGAGGGGTCTGGGGCCAACGTCCTGACTTTC
TRBJ1-2	TRBD1	TRBV6-6	.	CASSYTNRGREGYTF	TGTGCCAGCAGTTACACCAACAGGGGGCGCGAGGGCTACACCTTC
TRBJ1-3	TRBD1	TRBV7-2	.	CASSPDRAGNTIYF	TGTGCCAGCAGCCCAGACAGGGCTGGAAACACCATATATTTT
TRBJ2-7	TRBD2	TRBV6-5	.	CASGQSGRAGYEQYF	TGTGCCAGCGGGCAGAGCGGGAGGGCTGGGTACGAGCAGTACTTC
TRBJ2-7	.	TRBV19	once	CATKAGSTYEQYF	TGTGCCACTAAGGCCGGGTCAACCTACGAGCAGTACTTC
TRBJ2-2	.	TRBV5-6	few	CASSSLRANTGELFF	TGTGCCAGCAGCAGCCTAAGAGCGAACACCGGGGAGCTGTTTTTT